One and the same sample provided the 28 T cell receptor beta chains below, sequenced in a study of cytotoxic CD8 clonotypes in ibrutinib-treated CLL. The table came from immunoSEQ multiplex PCR; TCRdb's copy has only in-frame clones and leaves some out. Among more than 200,000 clones, roughly three quarters were seen once, and the ten largest hold about an eighth. The specimen was PBMCs, collected after 12 months of ibrutinib treatment. The receptor source for this set is a human donor with chronic lymphocytic leukemia.

This rearrangement joins TRBV10-3 to TRBJ2-2; 7 bases match TRBD1. V lost 6 bases and J lost 3; bases outside the gene matches: 4. The CDR3 has 14 amino acids. CDR1 and CDR2 (germline): ENHRY, SYGVKD. CDR3 sequence: CAISDDRDTGELFF. The DNA of the CDR3 is TGTGCCATCAGCGACGACAGGGACACCGGGGAGCTGTTTTTT.

This clone was seen once. This rearrangement joins TRBV28 to TRBJ2-1; TRBD2 matches 11 bases. This CDR3 has 13 residues. Germline CDR1 and CDR2: MDHEN and SYDVKM. J was trimmed by 14 bases and V by 11 bases; bases with no gene match: 14. CDR3 sequence reads: CAVLAGAPGGEFF. The DNA for the CDR3 is TGTGCCGTACTAGCGGGAGCCCCCGGGGGGGAGTTCTTC.

The chain has TRBV28 and TRBJ1-4; 9 nucleotides match TRBD1. Germline assignment: CDR1 MDHEN and CDR2 SYDVKM. With 6 bases clipped from V and 17 bases from J, the junction kept 10 bases outside the gene matches. The length of the CDR3 is 12 residues. The CDR3 protein is CASSANPGQGFF. CDR3 sequence (DNA): TGTGCCAGCAGCGCCAATCCGGGACAGGGATTTTTT.

The chain uses TRBV9 and TRBJ2-1, with TRBD2 matching 8 bases. Per germline, CDR1 SGDLS and CDR2 YYNGEE. The CDR3 runs 20 residues. V lost 4 bases to trimming and J lost 1 base; unmatched junction nucleotides: 19. CDR3 DNA: TGTGCCAGCAGCCCCAGGACTAGCACAGGATTCCAGACGTCCTACAATGAGCAGTTCTTC. This codes for CASSPRTSTGFQTSYNEQFF.

This chain uses TRBV5-1 with TRBJ1-1, with a tentative D call TRBD1 (6 bases). V lost 4 bases, J lost 0 bases, and 13 bases lay in between. The CDR3 sequence is 15 residues long. Germline CDR1 reads SGHRS; CDR2 reads YFSETQ. CDR3 protein: CASSPSGGVNTEAFF. CDR3 DNA sequence: TGCGCCAGCAGCCCGTCGGGGGGCGTGAACACTGAAGCTTTCTTT.

This rearrangement joins TRBV5-3 to TRBJ2-5; 10 bases match TRBD2. TRBV5-3 is an ORF, and what it does is uncertain. V gave up 0 bases and J gave up 1 base; unmatched junction bases: 0. The CDR3 loop spans 15 amino acids. The CDR3 nucleotides are TGTGCCAGAAGCTTGGGGACTAGCGGCCAAGAGACCCAGTACTTC. It is translated as CARSLGTSGQETQYF.

This chain joins TRBV11-2 and TRBJ2-3, with D perhaps TRBD2 (5 bases). Germline values: CDR1 SGHAT, CDR2 FQNNGV. Trimming removed 0 bases from V and 4 bases from J, with 14 bases in between. This CDR3 comprises 16 residues. CDR3: CASSLDRTRRSDTQYF. DNA of the CDR3: TGTGCCAGCAGCTTAGATCGTACTAGAAGGTCAGATACGCAGTATTTT.

The chain employs TRBV14 and TRBJ1-2; D possibly corresponds to TRBD1 (6 bases). The CDR3 contains 15 residues. Deletions cut 2 bases from V and 2 bases from J, with 12 bases between. Germline loops: CDR1 SGHDN, CDR2 FVKESK. The CDR3 nucleotides read TGTGCCAGCAGCCAATTCACAGGGTGGAACTATGGCTACACCTTC. Translation gives CASSQFTGWNYGYTF.

The chain links TRBV18 to TRBJ1-3, with D uncertain. V was trimmed by 6 bases and J by 0 bases, leaving 12 bases between them. Germline CDR1 KGHSH, CDR2 LQKENI. The CDR3 loop spans 15 amino acids. The CDR3 coding sequence is TGTGCCAGCTCGTACACATCAAGCTCTGGAAACACCATATATTTT. Its protein is CASSYTSSSGNTIYF.

The chain links TRBV28 to TRBJ2-2; possible D gene TRBD1, 6 bases. The CDR3 has 13 residues. V was clipped by 8 bases and J by 0 bases, with 7 bases between them. Looked up from germline, CDR1 is MDHEN and CDR2 is SYDVKM. CDR3 in DNA: TGTGCCAGCGGACAGCCGAACACCGGGGAGCTGTTTTTT. This codes for CASGQPNTGELFF.

V gene TRBV7-9 combines with J gene TRBJ2-1; D perhaps matches TRBD2 (5 bases). The length of the CDR3 is 13 residues. CDR1 and CDR2 from the germline V gene are SEHNR and FQNEAQ (reference sequence). With 2 bases removed from V and 13 bases from J, the gap between germline ends came to 15 bases. The CDR3 here is CASSLRVGEGQFF. The CDR3, as DNA: TGTGCCAGCAGCTTACGGGTCGGAGAGGGACAGTTCTTC. The complete variable domain, with remaining parts taken from reference TRBV7-9 and TRBJ2-1, reads DTGVSQNPRHKITKRGQNVTFRCDPISEHNRLYWYRQTLGQGPEFLTYFQNEAQLEKSRLLSDRFSAERPKGSFSTLEIQRTEQGDSAMYLCASSLRVGEGQFFGPGTRLTVL.

This clone showed up just a few times. CDR3 nucleotides: TGTGCCAGCAGGCTAACAGGGGGTAATGGCTACACCTTC. It specifies CASRLTGGNGYTF. The J gene is TRBJ1-2, the V gene TRBV27; 8 bases match TRBD1. V lost 6 bases and J lost 6; bases outside the gene matches: 6. The CDR3 contains 13 residues. CDR1 MNHEY and CDR2 SMNVEV come from the germline V gene (reference sequence).

V gene TRBV5-1 combines with J gene TRBJ2-2; D is unresolved. Trimming shortened V by 1 base and J by 6 bases, and 7 bases separated the two germline ends. The CDR3 totals 13 residues. Per germline, CDR1 SGHRS and CDR2 YFSETQ. CDR3 residues: CASSLLSSGELFF. The CDR3, as DNA: TGCGCCAGCAGCTTGCTAAGCTCCGGGGAGCTGTTTTTT. Filled out from reference TRBV5-1 and TRBJ2-2, the complete variable domain reads KAGVTQTPRYLIKTRGQQVTLSCSPISGHRSVSWYQQTPGQGLQFLFEYFSETQRNKGNFPGRFSGRQFSNSRSEMNVSTLELGDSALYLCASSLLSSGELFFGEGSRLTVL.

The rearrangement links TRBV9 to TRBJ1-1; possible D gene TRBD1, 5 bases. The CDR3 has 15 amino acids. CDR1 is SGDLS, CDR2 YYNGEE, per germline. The V end was cut by 4 bases, the J end by 1 base, with 14 bases between. Here the CDR3 reads CASSPFRTQNTEAFF. The CDR3 DNA follows: TGTGCCAGCAGCCCCTTCAGGACACAGAACACTGAAGCTTTCTTT.

V and J are TRBV28 and TRBJ2-7; D ambiguous. V lost 7 bases, J lost 4 bases, and 8 bases lay in between. CDR3 length: 11 amino acids. Germline loops: CDR1 MDHEN, CDR2 SYDVKM. The CDR3 DNA reads TGTGCCAGCAACAGTGGTTACGAGCAGTACTTC. Amino acids: CASNSGYEQYF.

The chain links TRBV19 to TRBJ2-3; 13 bases align to TRBD2. The CDR3 loop spans 16 amino acids. V was pared by 5 bases and J by 6 bases, with 8 bases of the junction left unmatched. CDR1 LNHDA and CDR2 SQIVND come from the germline V gene (reference sequence). The chain's CDR3 is CASSPRTSGGFDTQYF. The CDR3, as DNA: TGTGCCAGTAGTCCTCGGACTAGCGGGGGTTTCGATACGCAGTATTTT.

V gene TRBV9 combines with J gene TRBJ2-1; D gene unclear. This CDR3 has 12 amino acids. V was pared by 4 bases and J by 6 bases, with 8 bases between. The germline V gene encodes CDR1 SGDLS and CDR2 YYNGEE. CDR3 in amino acids: CASSSTINEQFF. The CDR3 DNA sequence: TGTGCCAGCAGCTCTACTATCAATGAGCAGTTCTTC.

This rearrangement joins TRBV7-9 to TRBJ1-1; weak D call: TRBD1 (5 bases). Trimming removed 0 bases from V and 4 bases from J, with 9 bases in between. The CDR3 runs to 14 residues. Germline V gene data show CDR1 as SEHNR and CDR2 as FQNEAQ (reference sequence). The CDR3 loop is CASSLAGGGTEAFF. The CDR3, as DNA: TGTGCCAGCAGCTTAGCGGGGGGTGGCACTGAAGCTTTCTTT.

The rearrangement joins TRBV7-9 to TRBJ1-3; the D is unclear. V lost 4 bases to trimming and J lost 7 bases, with 14 bases between them. Germline values: CDR1 SEHNR, CDR2 FQNEAQ (reference sequence). The CDR3 covers 14 residues. The CDR3 sequence: CASSSTAKWNTIYF. For the CDR3, the DNA is TGTGCCAGCAGCTCCACCGCTAAATGGAACACCATATATTTT. The whole variable domain, remainder taken from reference TRBV7-9 and TRBJ1-3, is DTGVSQNPRHKITKRGQNVTFRCDPISEHNRLYWYRQTLGQGPEFLTYFQNEAQLEKSRLLSDRFSAERPKGSFSTLEIQRTEQGDSAMYLCASSSTAKWNTIYFGEGSWLTVV.

This chain connects TRBV27 to TRBJ2-3; D call uncertain. Trimming cost V 3 bases and J 0 bases, with 22 bases left between them. Germline assignment: CDR1 MNHEY and CDR2 SMNVEV (reference sequence). CDR3 length: 19 residues. The CDR3 loop reads CASSFGPPPDRTSTDTQYF. DNA for the CDR3: TGTGCCAGCAGTTTCGGACCCCCCCCGGACCGGACGAGCACAGATACGCAGTATTTT.

The V call is TRBV19, the J call TRBJ2-2; D is unresolved. V gave up 4 bases and J gave up 3 bases, with 12 bases separating them. This CDR3 spans 15 amino acids. The germline gives CDR1 LNHDA, CDR2 SQIVND (reference sequence). In nucleotides, the CDR3 is TGTGCCAGTAGTACCGACCGGTTGGACACCGGGGAGCTGTTTTTT. Amino acid sequence: CASSTDRLDTGELFF.

This clone was detected a few times. The V call is TRBV2, the J call TRBJ2-3; D not resolved. With 4 bases removed from V and 5 bases from J, the gap between germline ends came to 7 bases. Looked up from germline, CDR1 is SNHLY and CDR2 is FYNNEI. CDR3 length: 12 residues. The CDR3 reads CASSVIKDTQYF. Written as DNA, the CDR3 is TGTGCCAGCAGTGTGATTAAAGATACGCAGTATTTT. Full variable domain (remainder filled in from reference TRBV2 and TRBJ2-3): EPEVTQTPSHQVTQMGQEVILRCVPISNHLYFYWYRQILGQKVEFLVSFYNNEISEKSEIFDDQFSVERPDGSNFTLKIRSTKLEDSAMYFCASSVIKDTQYFGPGTRLTVL.

The chain links TRBV4-1 to TRBJ1-2; a weak D match, TRBD1 (6 bases). V was trimmed by 3 bases and J by 7 bases, leaving 18 bases between them. Germline assignment: CDR1 MGHRA and CDR2 YSYEKL. This CDR3 region has 15 residues. The CDR3 reads CASSQLRGAGGGYTF. CDR3 sequence (DNA): TGCGCCAGCAGCCAGCTAAGGGGGGCAGGTGGTGGCTACACCTTC.

This clone was detected ten times or more. V usage is TRBV19 and J usage is TRBJ2-1; TRBD2 is a possible D gene (6 bases). V lost 6 bases, J lost 0 bases, and 12 bases lay in between. The CDR3 contains 15 residues. Germline loops: CDR1 LNHDA, CDR2 SQIVND (reference sequence). The CDR3 protein is CASRRAGSSYNEQFF. The CDR3 nucleotides read TGTGCCAGTAGGAGGGCGGGAAGCTCCTACAATGAGCAGTTCTTC.

J is TRBJ2-2 and V is TRBV6-5; 7 positions agree with TRBD1. In germline, CDR1 is MNHEY, CDR2 SVGAGI. Trimming cost V 5 bases and J 3 bases; bases outside gene matches: 6. This CDR3 is built from 15 residues. The DNA of the CDR3 is TGTGCCAGCAGTCCCTCGACAGGGTACACCGGGGAGCTGTTTTTT. Protein: CASSPSTGYTGELFF.

The chain couples TRBV27 to TRBJ2-7; 7 positions agree with TRBD1. V trimming: 3 bases; J trimming: 4 bases; junction bases outside the gene matches: 6. This CDR3 has 14 amino acids. Germline loops: CDR1 MNHEY, CDR2 SMNVEV (reference sequence). CDR3: CASSLGTARYEQYF. The CDR3 DNA sequence: TGTGCCAGCAGTTTGGGGACAGCGAGATACGAGCAGTACTTC.

The chain recombines TRBV27 with TRBJ1-2; 7 nucleotides match TRBD1. Germline loops: CDR1 MNHEY, CDR2 SMNVEV (reference sequence). V trimming: 2 bases; J trimming: 8 bases; junction bases outside the gene matches: 8. The CDR3 contains 14 residues. CDR3: CASSLRTGAQGYTF. The DNA for the CDR3 is TGTGCCAGCAGTTTAAGGACAGGCGCGCAAGGCTACACCTTC.

The V gene is TRBV28, the J gene TRBJ2-7, with TRBD1 matching 9 bases. The CDR3 sequence is 16 residues long. Losses at the gene ends were 3 bases for V and 3 bases for J; bases not matched to a gene: 9. Germline V CDR1 and CDR2: MDHEN, SYDVKM. DNA for the CDR3: TGTGCCAGCAGTTTTGGGGACAGGGCGATCCACTACGAGCAGTACTTC. This codes for CASSFGDRAIHYEQYF.